This entry is about one T cell receptor beta chain. The target antigen is unknown. Primers for the PCR totalled 60 Vbeta and 13 Jbeta. Produced via immunoSEQ multiplex PCR; TCRdb's table is partial and in-frame only. The table records 80,000 to 100,000 clones, more than 60% of them present only once. This specimen belongs to a study of cytomegalovirus exposure and HLA in healthy donors. The overall study: Across 350 to 400 genotyped donors, approximately 80% landed in the Caucasian-associated ancestry cluster.

Broader study findings: In a later analysis, V- and J-gene trimming of beta chains associated with a DCLRE1C missense variant, replicated independently. Most subjects' HLA-A and HLA-B alleles were reportedly predicted from TCR beta sequences. A later analysis revealed that TCR association rates differed between HLA loci, peaking at DRB1 and bottoming out at HLA-C.

The sample comprised PBMCs. The receptor was derived from a man aged 45 to 65 in good health and CMV-seronegative.

CDR3: CASSDARTGVKHGTEAFF. In DNA form, the CDR3 reads TGTGCCAGCAGTGATGCGCGGACAGGGGTCAAACACGGGACTGAAGCTTTCTTT. The chain has TRBV2 and TRBJ1-1; the match to TRBD1 covers 9 bases. This CDR3 comprises 18 residues. Trimming removed 3 bases from V and 5 bases from J; junction bases left unmatched: 16. Germline CDR1 and CDR2: SNHLY and FYNNEI.